This TCR beta chain was observed in a study of CD8 T cells in Susac syndrome. The overall study: Active disease was present in 5 or 6 of the sequenced Susac syndrome patients, whereas eight or nine of them were in remission.

RNA, at 0.5 to 1 ug, was reverse transcribed with random hexamers. TCRdb re-called the immunoSEQ multiplex PCR reads through MiXCR, storing one row per CDR3 protein. Found here are about 140,000 distinct CDR3 sequences, more than 85% of them singletons; the top ten hold approximately 0.13%. The CDR3 covers 15 residues. The ends were cut back, 5 bases at V and 10 bases at J, with 18 bases in the middle. Looked up from germline, CDR1 is SGHTA and CDR2 is FQGNSA. Sample: CD4+ T cells from PBMCs. This TCR came from a human donor with Susac syndrome. The chain employs TRBV7-2 and TRBJ1-6, with D possibly being TRBD1 (6 bases). In DNA, the CDR3 is TGTGCCAGCAGCCGCGACAGGAGGATAGGGTCACCCCTCCACTTT. This translates into CASSRDRRIGSPLHF.